The 9 T cell receptor beta chains listed next were all sequenced from one sample in a study of T cells in Graves' hyperthyroidism and ophthalmopathy. Regions amplified from RNA transcripts were the TCR beta CDR3 regions. Researchers ran a first-round RT-PCR on the TCR CDR3 using the HTBI primer set. TCRdb reprocessed the multiplex PCR reads with MiXCR, giving one entry per CDR3 protein. The sample contains about 400,000 distinct CDR3 sequences, about 12% of which appear only once. The sequenced sample consisted of blood. The receptors shown here come from a woman aged 18-29 years with Graves' hyperthyroidism.

This clonotype was counted at least ten times. V usage is TRBV20-1 and J usage is TRBJ2-5; TRBD2 matches at 9 bases. The CDR3 contains 14 residues. Germline lookup yields CDR1 DFQATT and CDR2 SNEGSKA (reference sequence). Germline trimming cut 0 bases from V and 13 bases from J; bases unmatched to any gene: 12. This CDR3 is CSARDNRGGEVPYF. In DNA, the CDR3 is TGCAGTGCTAGAGATAATCGCGGGGGGGAGGTTCCGTACTTC.

This sequence joins TRBV14 and TRBJ2-3; TRBD2 might be the D (5 bases). From germline, CDR1 is SGHDN and CDR2 FVKESK. This CDR3 region has 16 residues. Trimming removed 0 bases at V and 0 bases at J, with 10 bases between. CDR3 region: CASSQELGSSTDTQYF. The DNA for the CDR3 is TGTGCCAGCAGCCAAGAACTAGGTTCCAGCACAGATACGCAGTATTTT.

This clonotype was seen ten or more times. This chain connects TRBV6-1 to TRBJ2-1, with unresolved D. CDR3 length: 12 residues. Per the germline V gene, CDR1 is MNHNS and CDR2 is SASEGT. With 6 bases removed from V and 6 bases from J, the gap between germline ends came to 9 bases. CDR3 sequence: CASSPTRNEQFF. CDR3 DNA: TGTGCCAGCAGCCCGACCCGCAATGAGCAGTTCTTC.

The CDR3 DNA follows: TGTGCCAGCATCATAGAACTAACAGCGAGCTCCTACAATGAGCAGTTCTTC. Amino acids: CASIIELTASSYNEQFF. V is TRBV2 and J is TRBJ2-1; no reliable D call. There are 17 residues in the CDR3. Looked up from germline, CDR1 is SNHLY and CDR2 is FYNNEI. V shed 7 bases and J shed 0 bases, with 19 bases lying between them.

This clonotype was counted many times. The rearrangement joins TRBV4-1 to TRBJ2-1, with D uncertain. From germline, CDR1 is MGHRA and CDR2 YSYEKL. This CDR3 has 21 amino acids. V lost 5 bases to trimming and J lost 7 bases, with 36 bases between them. The CDR3 nucleotides are TGCGCCAGCAGCTCACCTCGTGGTATACCACCCCCCATGATGAGCCTAAATGAGCAGTTCTTC. Translation: CASSSPRGIPPPMMSLNEQFF.

This chain connects TRBV5-1 to TRBJ2-7; D is uncertain. This CDR3 has 15 amino acids. Trimming took off 4 bases at V and 1 base at J, with 15 bases between the two ends. The V gene's germline CDR1 is SGHRS and CDR2 YFSETQ. In nucleotides, the CDR3 is TGCGCCAGCAGCCGTACCTCCGGGCTTTCCTACGAGCAGTACTTC. It codes for CASSRTSGLSYEQYF.

The chain carries TRBV28 and TRBJ2-2, with TRBD1 identical over 10 bases. The CDR3 extends over 15 amino acids. Germline loops: CDR1 MDHEN, CDR2 SYDVKM. J gave up 7 bases and V 3 bases, and 5 bases lay outside the gene matches. As DNA, the CDR3 is TGTGCCAGCAGTTTCTTGGGACAGGGGTACGGGGAGCTGTTTTTT. Translation: CASSFLGQGYGELFF. The full variable domain, completed using reference TRBV28 and TRBJ2-2, is DVKVTQSSRYLVKRTGEKVFLECVQDMDHENMFWYRQDPGLGLRLIYFSYDVKMKEKGDIPEGYSVSREKKERFSLILESASTNQTSMYLCASSFLGQGYGELFFGEGSRLTVL.

The CDR3 nucleotides are TGCAGTGCTCCCACGGGACAGGGGGCGTGGGAGCAGTACTTC. Its translation: CSAPTGQGAWEQYF. This chain connects TRBV20-1 to TRBJ2-7, with 12 bases aligning to TRBD1. This CDR3 spans 14 amino acids. The junction had 9 bases not matched to a gene; V was cut back by 5 bases and J by 7 bases. Germline V CDR1 and CDR2: DFQATT, SNEGSKA (reference sequence).

This clonotype has ten or more counts. This chain uses TRBV18 with TRBJ1-1, with unresolved D. The V gene's germline CDR1 is KGHSH and CDR2 LQKENI. Trimming stripped 6 bases from V and 1 base from J, with 18 bases between. The CDR3 has 16 amino acids. The CDR3 loop reads CASSPPGAEWNTEAFF. The CDR3 DNA is TGTGCCAGCTCCCCCCCGGGAGCCGAATGGAACACTGAAGCTTTCTTT.